These 9 T cell receptor beta chains share one sample of origin, sequenced in a study of regulatory T cells in long-lasting Graves disease. According to the study, TCR beta libraries were built with iRepertoire HTBI primers and CDR3-region Arm-PCR. TCRdb ran MiXCR on the multiplex PCR reads and lists one entry per CDR3 protein. The data contain about 220,000 distinct CDR3 sequences, about 19% of them singletons. Time point described: newly diagnosed GD, antithyroid drugs for less than 3 months. Making the TCR library involved RNA that had been extracted from PBMCs. This sample was also put to use in a study of T cells in Graves' hyperthyroidism and ophthalmopathy.

Sequences were derived from peripheral blood mononuclear cells (PBMCs), sampled at new diagnosis, from a patient treated with antithyroid drugs. All receptors come from a young woman with Graves disease.

For this clonotype: This may be a read error, as it is one base from a much larger clone. CDR3 sequence (DNA): TGTGCCAGCGGCTGGACTAGCGGGAGTTTAGGTGAGCAGTTCTTC. Protein product: CASGWTSGSLGEQFF. The chain employs TRBV11-2 and TRBJ2-3, with 13 bases aligning to TRBD2. The tail of the sequence fits TRBJ2-1 better, so the J call may be wrong. Germline values: CDR1 SGHAT, CDR2 FQNNGV. This CDR3 has 15 residues.

The table lists this clonotype with many counts. The chain joins TRBV19 to TRBJ1-5; TRBD1 agrees at 7 bases. Germline V gene sequence: CDR1 LNHDA, CDR2 SQIVND (reference sequence). The junction had 10 bases not matched to a gene; V was cut back by 5 bases and J by 6 bases. The CDR3 is made up of 15 amino acids. The CDR3 is CASSPLDREGQPQHF. The CDR3 DNA reads as TGTGCCAGTAGTCCCCTCGACAGGGAGGGTCAGCCCCAGCATTTT. Drawing the rest from reference TRBV19 and TRBJ1-5, the complete variable domain is DGGITQSPKYLFRKEGQNVTLSCEQNLNHDAMYWYRQDPGQGLRLIYYSQIVNDFQKGDIAEGYSVSREKKESFPLTVTSAQKNPTAFYLCASSPLDREGQPQHFGDGTRLSIL.

This clonotype has just a few counts. A much larger clone lies a single base off, so this may be a read error. The rearrangement uses TRBV28 and TRBJ2-2; 7 bases are a match to TRBD2. This CDR3 has 16 amino acids. Germline CDR1 reads MDHEN; CDR2 reads SYDVKM. The DNA for the CDR3 is TGTGCCAGCAGTTTACAAAGGCGGGGGAACACCGGGGAGCCGTTTTTT. It codes for CASSLQRRGNTGEPFF. Together with reference TRBV28 and TRBJ2-2, the CDR3 gives the full variable domain: DVKVTQSSRYLVKRTGEKVFLECVQDMDHENMFWYRQDPGLGLRLIYFSYDVKMKEKGDIPEGYSVSREKKERFSLILESASTNQTSMYLCASSLQRRGNTGEPFFGEGSRLTVL.

This clonotype was recorded many times. The rearrangement joins TRBV19 to TRBJ1-1, with TRBD1 matching over 7 bases. CDR3 length equals 16 residues. Germline loops: CDR1 LNHDA, CDR2 SQIVND (reference sequence). After removal of 7 bases from V and 2 bases from J, the junction contained 13 bases not matched to a gene. The CDR3 coding sequence is TGTGCCAGTACTACTTCTTGGGGACAGAGAAACACTGAAGCTTTCTTT. Translating it yields CASTTSWGQRNTEAFF.

This clonotype was detected ten times or more. A clone one base away is much larger, so this may be a read error. The rearrangement joins TRBV7-9 to TRBJ1-4; 9 bases are a match to TRBD1. The V gene's germline CDR1 is SEHNR and CDR2 FQNEAQ (reference sequence). This CDR3 spans 14 amino acids. V dropped 6 bases and J dropped 5; count of bases not matched to a gene: 4. CDR3 nucleotides: TGTGCCAGCAGGCCCGGGACAGGGAATGAAAAACTGTTTTTT. This codes for CASRPGTGNEKLFF.

This clonotype was recorded many times. The genes are TRBV6-5 and TRBJ1-1; 9 bases align to TRBD1. Trimming removed 2 bases from V and 5 bases from J; junction bases left unmatched: 6. CDR1 MNHEY and CDR2 SVGAGI come from the germline V gene. The CDR3 length is 15 residues. CDR3 protein: CASSYAGQGGTEAFF. CDR3 coding DNA: TGTGCCAGCAGTTACGCGGGACAGGGCGGGACTGAAGCTTTCTTT.

This clonotype has ten or more counts. V is TRBV7-9 and J is TRBJ2-3; 9 bases agree with TRBD1. Gene TRBJ2-5 matches the end of the DNA better, so the J call may be wrong. Germline CDR1 is SEHNR and CDR2 is FQNEAQ (reference sequence). The CDR3 loop spans 15 amino acids. CDR3 coding DNA: TGTGCCAGCAGCCGTCCCACAGGGGGCGCGGAGACCCAGTACTTC. As protein: CASSRPTGGAETQYF.

V and J are TRBV10-3 and TRBJ1-5, with TRBD1 identical over 8 bases. Germline assignment: CDR1 ENHRY and CDR2 SYGVKD. V was clipped by 8 bases and J by 7 bases; unmatched bases: 10. The CDR3 loop spans 14 amino acids. As DNA, the CDR3 is TGTGCCATCGGAGGGGACAGGCAAGGGCAGCCCCAGCATTTT. This gives the protein CAIGGDRQGQPQHF.

This clonotype occurred many times. The V gene is TRBV11-2, the J gene TRBJ2-7, with a possible D match to TRBD1 (6 bases). Trimming pared 1 base from V and 4 bases from J, leaving 11 bases between. The CDR3 is made up of 14 amino acids. CDR1 is SGHAT, CDR2 FQNNGV, per germline. This chain's CDR3 is CASSLVQGLYEQYF. Written as DNA, the CDR3 is TGTGCCAGCAGCTTAGTCCAGGGGTTATACGAGCAGTACTTC.